Included here is one T cell receptor (beta chain) sequence, with context. CDR3 length equals 15 residues. Germline V gene lookup returns CDR1 LGHNA and CDR2 YNFKEQ. V gave up 1 base and J gave up 5 bases; unmatched junction bases: 5. Clones were sequenced by immunoSEQ multiplex PCR, and TCRdb holds only the in-frame ones, with some missing. The sample comprises approximately 85,000 clones, about nine tenths of which are singletons, and 27% rests with the top ten. These data belong to a study of blood T cell repertoires in COVID-19. This sequence was found in a man aged 50 to 60 with active or convalescent COVID-19. Sequenced material: peripheral blood. The chain joins TRBV4-2 to TRBJ2-3; 8 bases are shared with TRBD1. The CDR3: CASSQVDRDGDTQYF. The CDR3 nucleotides read TGTGCCAGCAGCCAAGTGGACAGGGACGGAGATACGCAGTATTTT.